This note documents a single TCR beta chain sequence. In germline, CDR1 is SGHRS, CDR2 YFSETQ. CDR3 size: 16 residues. V dropped 4 bases and J dropped 3; count of bases not matched to a gene: 9. In the original workflow: Estimation of nucleated cell counts was performed using reference gene primer amplification. Profiling relied on immunoSEQ multiplex PCR, and the TCRdb table lists in-frame clones only, not all of them. The V and J calls and clone size come from that table; D and trimming were worked out from the DNA. The sample carries roughly 180,000 clones, about 80% recorded once. The data belong to a study of blood T cell repertoires in COVID-19. The wider study: Researchers got acute and convalescent COVID-19 samples from the United States, Italy and Spain. T cells, B-cell-depleted T cells, or PBMCs provided the cDNA or gDNA that served as material.

This clonotype was obtained from a human donor in a cohort sampled during active COVID-19. The chain uses TRBV5-1 and TRBJ1-5; 8 nucleotides agree with TRBD1. Sequences were obtained from peripheral blood. CDR3 residues: CASSSQGAQANQPQHF. The DNA for the CDR3 is TGCGCCAGCAGCAGCCAGGGGGCGCAGGCCAATCAGCCCCAGCATTTT.